The 20 T cell receptor beta chains below come from one sample, sequenced in a study of shared clonotypes between healthy human individuals. The data were produced by immunoSEQ multiplex PCR, yet TCRdb's version contains in-frame clones alone and is incomplete. The profile covers under 550,000 clones, with 96% appearing a single time and 0.055% to 0.075% taken by the ten largest. Input material: naive CD4+ T cells sorted from blood. Subset meaning: CD45RA+ positively selected. Receptor source: a woman between 25 and 40 years old in good health.

V gene TRBV5-6 combines with J gene TRBJ1-1; the D is unclear. The germline V and J ends were trimmed by 0 bases and 9 bases, with 12 bases remaining between them. Germline CDR1 reads SGHDT; CDR2 reads YYEEEE. CDR3 length equals 13 residues. The CDR3 DNA reads TGTGCCAGCAGCTTGGATAGTCAGCTCAAAGCTTTCTTT. Its translation: CASSLDSQLKAFF.

The chain has TRBV28 and TRBJ2-7; D perhaps matches TRBD1 (6 bases). In germline, CDR1 is MDHEN, CDR2 SYDVKM. The CDR3 contains 14 residues. V dropped 6 bases and J dropped 2 bases, with 14 bases sitting between them. CDR3 coding DNA: TGTGCCAGCAGGGACCAGACAGGAACCTACGAGCAGTACTTC. The encoded protein is CASRDQTGTYEQYF.

J is TRBJ2-5 and V is TRBV21-1; the D call in the table, TRBD2, was not verified against the DNA. TRBV21-1 corresponds to a pseudogene. The CDR3 length is 13 residues. The CDR3 protein is CASNKGGDKTQYF. CDR3 coding DNA: TGTGCCAGCAATAAGGGGGGGGATAAGACCCAGTACTTC.

The J gene is TRBJ1-6, the V gene TRBV28, with 7 bases identical to TRBD1. The junction had 8 bases not matched to a gene; V was cut back by 2 bases and J by 7 bases. Germline CDR1 is MDHEN and CDR2 is SYDVKM. The CDR3 contains 16 residues. This CDR3 is CASSLGGKQGNSPLHF. The CDR3 DNA reads as TGTGCCAGCAGTTTAGGTGGTAAACAGGGGAATTCACCCCTCCACTTT.

The chain couples TRBV28 to TRBJ2-7; 7 bases line up with TRBD1. CDR3 length: 14 amino acids. Looked up from germline, CDR1 is MDHEN and CDR2 is SYDVKM. Trimming cost V 6 bases and J 9 bases; bases outside gene matches: 14. The CDR3 loop reads CASRVQGMNTGQYF. For the CDR3, the DNA is TGTGCCAGCAGGGTACAGGGGATGAACACCGGGCAGTACTTC.

This clone appeared a single time. The rearrangement links TRBV19 to TRBJ1-5, with TRBD1 matching 9 bases. Trimming cost V 6 bases and J 4 bases; bases outside gene matches: 1. Germline V gene sequence: CDR1 LNHDA, CDR2 SQIVND (reference sequence). This CDR3 is built from 13 residues. As DNA, the CDR3 is TGTGCCAGTAGCGGGACAGGGAATCAGCCCCAGCATTTT. As protein: CASSGTGNQPQHF. Supplemented by reference TRBV19 and TRBJ1-5, the full variable domain reads DGGITQSPKYLFRKEGQNVTLSCEQNLNHDAMYWYRQDPGQGLRLIYYSQIVNDFQKGDIAEGYSVSREKKESFPLTVTSAQKNPTAFYLCASSGTGNQPQHFGDGTRLSIL.

In this sample, this clone turned up once. The identical CDR3 is also encoded by other nucleotide sequences in the sample. The chain joins TRBV9 to TRBJ2-1, with 7 bases matching TRBD2. The germline V gene has CDR1 SGDLS and CDR2 YYNGEE. The CDR3 covers 16 residues. Trimming removed 0 bases from V and 4 bases from J; junction bases left unmatched: 7. This chain's CDR3 is CASSVGLAGGYNEQFF. The CDR3 bases are TGTGCCAGCAGCGTAGGATTAGCGGGCGGGTACAATGAGCAGTTCTTC.

The CDR3 reads CASSYSGVLGNTIYF. The CDR3 bases are TGTGCCAGCAGTTACTCAGGGGTTCTCGGAAACACCATATATTTT. The chain combines TRBV6-6 with TRBJ1-3; possibly TRBD1 for D (5 bases). V lost 0 bases and J lost 4, with 10 bases in between. Germline CDR1 reads MNHNY; CDR2 reads SVGAGI (reference sequence). The CDR3 runs 15 residues.

The V call is TRBV7-6, the J call TRBJ2-1, with TRBD2 identical over 7 bases. Germline V gene lookup returns CDR1 SGHVS and CDR2 FNYEAQ. V lost 5 bases and J lost 0; bases outside the gene matches: 4. The CDR3 sequence is 15 residues long. CDR3 sequence reads: CASSPRTSSYNEQFF. In nucleotides, the CDR3 is TGTGCCAGCAGCCCCAGGACTAGCTCCTACAATGAGCAGTTCTTC.

This sequence joins TRBV28 and TRBJ2-1, with D unresolved. This CDR3 contains 11 residues. The V gene's germline CDR1 is MDHEN and CDR2 SYDVKM. The V end was cut by 3 bases, the J end by 10 bases, with 7 bases between. In DNA form, the CDR3 reads TGTGCCAGCAGTTTCGCGGAAGAGCAGTTCTTC. Encoded protein: CASSFAEEQFF.

The rearrangement joins TRBV28 to TRBJ2-1; D assignment may be TRBD1 or TRBD2 (5 bases each). The CDR3 is 16 amino acids. Per the germline V gene, CDR1 is MDHEN and CDR2 is SYDVKM. V gave up 2 bases and J gave up 5 bases, with 16 bases separating them. CDR3 nucleotide sequence: TGTGCCAGCAGTTTAGTCGGGGCCTATGGGGACAATGAGCAGTTCTTC. Its protein is CASSLVGAYGDNEQFF.

The DNA of the CDR3 is TGTGCTAGTGGTTCACAACCAACAGGGGTTCTGAGGAACACTGAAGCTTTCTTT. It translates to CASGSQPTGVLRNTEAFF. This chain joins TRBV12-5 and TRBJ1-1; 7 bases align to TRBD1. The CDR3 is 18 amino acids. Unmatched junction bases numbered 15, after V lost 4 bases and J lost 1 base. Germline CDR1 LGHNT, CDR2 FRNRAP.

The V and J genes are TRBV6-5 and TRBJ2-7; D may be TRBD1 (6 bases). CDR1 and CDR2 (germline): MNHEY, SVGAGI. CDR3 length: 14 residues. V was cut by 4 bases and J by 6 bases, with 16 bases left in between. This chain's CDR3 is CASSLFQGPGEQYF. CDR3 sequence (DNA): TGTGCCAGCAGTTTGTTTCAGGGGCCGGGCGAGCAGTACTTC.

The CDR3 bases are TGTGCCAGCAGCTCTTTGCGGGGAGCTGGGGCCAACGTCCTGACTTTC. Translating gives CASSSLRGAGANVLTF. The chain carries TRBV11-2 and TRBJ2-6; a possible D gene is TRBD2 (6 bases). The V end lost 4 bases, the J end lost 2 bases, and 12 bases lay between the germline ends. The CDR3 totals 16 residues. Germline V lookup: CDR1 SGHAT, CDR2 FQNNGV.

The chain has TRBV5-6 and TRBJ2-2, with D possibly matching TRBD2 (5 bases). This CDR3 has 16 amino acids. In germline, CDR1 is SGHDT, CDR2 YYEEEE. Trimming took 0 bases from V and 6 from J, leaving 15 bases between them. CDR3 nucleotides: TGTGCCAGCAGCTTGGGGGTCCTAGCCCCTCCCGGGGAGCTGTTTTTT. Protein sequence: CASSLGVLAPPGELFF.

This chain uses TRBV10-2 with TRBJ2-1, with TRBD1 matching over 7 bases. The J segment lost 9 bases and the V segment lost 4 bases, leaving 9 bases of the junction unmatched. This CDR3 comprises 14 residues. Germline V gene lookup returns CDR1 WSHSY and CDR2 SAAADI. The CDR3 sequence is CASSVRQGFFEQFF. The DNA of the CDR3 is TGCGCCAGCAGTGTCCGACAGGGCTTTTTTGAGCAGTTCTTC.

CDR3 bases: TGTGCCAGCAGCCGACAGGACGGGTTGGGCATTCAGTACTTC. Translating gives CASSRQDGLGIQYF. This chain joins TRBV11-3 and TRBJ2-4; a weak D match, TRBD1 (6 bases). The CDR3 sequence is 14 residues long. CDR1 is SGHNT and CDR2 is YENEEA in the germline V gene. V lost 5 bases and J lost 9, with 17 bases in between.

The V call is TRBV28, the J call TRBJ2-5; TRBD1 agrees at 9 bases. Matching the DNA end better, TRBJ2-7 makes the J call doubtful. From germline, CDR1 is MDHEN and CDR2 SYDVKM. The CDR3 is 16 amino acids. The CDR3 coding sequence is TGTGCCAGCAGTAAACCCGGGACAGGGCAGTATGACGAGCAGTACTTC. It yields the protein CASSKPGTGQYDEQYF.

The chain carries TRBV28 and TRBJ2-3; possibly TRBD2 for D (6 bases). Germline V lookup: CDR1 MDHEN, CDR2 SYDVKM. The CDR3 consists of 16 residues. Trimming took 8 bases from V and 2 from J, leaving 20 bases between them. The CDR3 bases are TGTGCCAGCCTTTTCGGGAGCGCCACCAACACAGATACGCAGTATTTT. Amino acid sequence: CASLFGSATNTDTQYF.

V is TRBV7-2 and J is TRBJ2-1, with 7 positions matching TRBD1. Germline V CDR1 and CDR2: SGHTA, FQGNSA. The CDR3 is 15 amino acids. The trim removed 5 bases at V and 4 bases at J, leaving 8 bases unmatched. The CDR3 reads CASSKGAGEYNEQFF. Written as DNA, the CDR3 is TGTGCCAGCAGCAAGGGGGCCGGGGAGTACAATGAGCAGTTCTTC. Supplemented by reference TRBV7-2 and TRBJ2-1, the full variable domain reads GAGVSQSPSNKVTEKGKDVELRCDPISGHTALYWYRQSLGQGLEFLIYFQGNSAPDKSGLPSDRFSAERTGGSVSTLTIQRTQQEDSAVYLCASSKGAGEYNEQFFGPGTRLTVL.